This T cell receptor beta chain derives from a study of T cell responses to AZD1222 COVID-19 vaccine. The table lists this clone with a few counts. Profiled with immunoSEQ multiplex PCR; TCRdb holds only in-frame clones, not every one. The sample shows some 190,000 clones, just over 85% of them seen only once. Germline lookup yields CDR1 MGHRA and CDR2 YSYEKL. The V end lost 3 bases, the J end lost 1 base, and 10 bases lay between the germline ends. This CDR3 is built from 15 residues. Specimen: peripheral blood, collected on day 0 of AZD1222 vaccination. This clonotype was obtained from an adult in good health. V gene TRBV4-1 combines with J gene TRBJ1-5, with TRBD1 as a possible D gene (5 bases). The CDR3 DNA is TGCGCCAGCAGCCAGGGGGATAAGAGCAATCAGCCCCAGCATTTT. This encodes CASSQGDKSNQPQHF.